Below, 3 T cell receptor beta chains from the same sample are listed, as sequenced in a study of blood T cell repertoires in COVID-19. The assay was immunoSEQ multiplex PCR, and TCRdb's table has in-frame clones only and misses some. The sample yields 200,000 to 250,000 clones, under 90% seen once. Material: peripheral blood. These receptors all come from a woman of 80 years or more with active or convalescent COVID-19.

This chain connects TRBV18 to TRBJ1-1, with a tentative D call TRBD1 (6 bases). The CDR3 is made up of 12 amino acids. V was cut by 4 bases and J by 7 bases, with 10 bases left in between. The germline CDR1 and CDR2 sequences are KGHSH and LQKENI. The CDR3 DNA is TGTGCCAGCTCACTAGAGGACAGTGAAGCTTTCTTT. Encoded protein: CASSLEDSEAFF.

The chain has TRBV7-2 and TRBJ1-2, with TRBD1 identical over 7 bases. V shed 3 bases, J shed 4 bases, and the junction held 11 bases outside the gene matches. The CDR3 extends over 16 amino acids. The germline V gene encodes CDR1 SGHTA and CDR2 FQGNSA. CDR3: CASSFNGRQGGYGYTF. CDR3 in DNA: TGTGCCAGCAGCTTTAATGGGAGACAGGGAGGCTATGGCTACACCTTC.

The CDR3 bases are TGTGCCACCAGCCCGACGGAGGGGACTGAAGCTTTCTTT. Its protein product is CATSPTEGTEAFF. The chain carries TRBV10-3 and TRBJ1-1, with D possibly TRBD1 on 5 matching bases. This CDR3 comprises 13 residues. Per germline, CDR1 ENHRY and CDR2 SYGVKD. Trimming cost V 10 bases and J 5 bases, with 17 bases left between them.